These T cell receptor beta chains were read from a single sample in a study of blood T cell repertoires in COVID-19. Method: immunoSEQ multiplex PCR; TCRdb's copy keeps in-frame clones and lacks some. The sample carries about 200,000 clones, about 80% recorded once. The sequenced sample was PBMCs or T cells enriched from blood (not recorded which). The source of these receptors is a woman aged 60-75 years with acute COVID-19. Each CDR3 is given with its conserved first and last residue. Each record gives: J gene, D gene, clone size, V gene, CDR3 DNA, CDR3 protein. D genes are given only for firm matches. Size tells how often a clone was seen (once, few, many) or the class of an expanded clone, and some rows leave it out.

J: TRBJ2-1; D: NA; size: NA; V: TRBV2; DNA: TGTGCCAAGAGGCGCGGGATCTCCTACAATGAGCAGTTCTTC; CDR3: CAKRRGISYNEQFF
J: TRBJ2-3; D: NA; size: NA; V: TRBV7-6; DNA: TGTGCCAGCAGCTTAGGGACTGTAAGCACAGATACGCAGTATTTT; CDR3: CASSLGTVSTDTQYF
J: TRBJ1-4; D: NA; size: NA; V: TRBV7-9; DNA: TGTGCCAGCAGCTATAGCGAAAAACTGTTTTTT; CDR3: CASSYSEKLFF
J: TRBJ1-2; D: NA; size: once; V: TRBV7-2; DNA: TGTGCCAGCAGCTTAACAGGCGAGTATGGCTACACCTTC; CDR3: CASSLTGEYGYTF
J: TRBJ1-2; D: TRBD1; size: NA; V: TRBV5-1; DNA: TGCGCCAGCAGCCCGGGGACAGGGGACCCCTATGGCTACACCTTC; CDR3: CASSPGTGDPYGYTF
J: TRBJ1-1; D: NA; size: NA; V: TRBV2; DNA: TGTGCCAGCCTTTATGGGGGAGGGGATACTGAAGCTTTCTTT; CDR3: CASLYGGGDTEAFF
J: TRBJ2-7; D: TRBD2; size: NA; V: TRBV14; DNA: TGTGCCAGCAGCCGTGGGACCGGGACTACCCTCTACGAGCAGTACTTC; CDR3: CASSRGTGTTLYEQYF
J: TRBJ1-1; D: TRBD1; size: NA; V: TRBV30; DNA: TGTGCCTGGAGAGACAGGGGATTCAACACTGAAGCTTTCTTT; CDR3: CAWRDRGFNTEAFF
J: TRBJ2-3; D: TRBD2; size: NA; V: TRBV6-5; DNA: TGTGCCAGCAGTTACACGGGACTAGCGGGATTAGATACGCAGTATTTT; CDR3: CASSYTGLAGLDTQYF
J: TRBJ1-2; D: NA; size: once; V: TRBV3-1/TRBV3-2; DNA: TGTGCCAGCAGCCAAGGTACAGCTAACTATGGCTACACCTTC; CDR3: CASSQGTANYGYTF
J: TRBJ2-5; D: NA; size: NA; V: TRBV5-4; DNA: TGTGCCAGCAGCTCCCAGGGTTTCGAGACCCAGTACTTC; CDR3: CASSSQGFETQYF
J: TRBJ2-1; D: TRBD1; size: once; V: TRBV24-1; DNA: TGTGCCACCAGTGATTTGGGGGCTAGAACAGGGGGCGAGTTCTTC; CDR3: CATSDLGARTGGEFF
J: TRBJ1-6; D: TRBD1; size: NA; V: TRBV6-5; DNA: TGTGCCAGCAAAACAGGGGTGGTGGCACCCCTCCACTTT; CDR3: CASKTGVVAPLHF
J: TRBJ2-2; D: TRBD1; size: NA; V: TRBV11-3; DNA: TGTGCCAGCACCCATAGCCGGACAGGGGGCAACACCGGGGAGCTGTTTTTT; CDR3: CASTHSRTGGNTGELFF
J: TRBJ2-2; D: TRBD1; size: NA; V: TRBV9; DNA: TGTGCCAGCAGTCGACAGGGGGTCTCTTCGAACACCGGGGAGCTGTTTTTT; CDR3: CASSRQGVSSNTGELFF
J: TRBJ2-5; D: TRBD2; size: NA; V: TRBV5-1; DNA: TGCGCCAGCAGCTTGGGGCCCAGCGGGGGAGAGACCCAGTACTTC; CDR3: CASSLGPSGGETQYF
J: TRBJ2-1; D: NA; size: NA; V: TRBV28; DNA: TGTGCCAGCAATTCTGGGGGGACCAGGAATGAGCAGTTCTTC; CDR3: CASNSGGTRNEQFF
J: TRBJ2-3; D: NA; size: NA; V: TRBV4-2; DNA: TGTGCCAGCAGCCAAGCCGCTAGCGACCCGGATACGCAGTATTTT; CDR3: CASSQAASDPDTQYF
J: TRBJ2-2; D: TRBD1; size: NA; V: TRBV19; DNA: TGTGCCAGTAGTCCCGGACAGGGGTCGGACACCGGGGAGCTGTTTTTT; CDR3: CASSPGQGSDTGELFF
J: TRBJ2-4; D: NA; size: NA; V: TRBV27; DNA: TGTGCCAGCAGTGGGGCCATTGGGGGGAGGGCCAAAAACATTCAGTACTTC; CDR3: CASSGAIGGRAKNIQYF
J: TRBJ2-3; D: TRBD2; size: NA; V: TRBV7-9; DNA: TGTGCCAGCAGCCCCCTATCTGGGGGGGATGGTACGCAGTATTTT; CDR3: CASSPLSGGDGTQYF
J: TRBJ2-6; D: NA; size: NA; V: TRBV4-2; DNA: TGTGCCAGCAGGGGCTTGAACTCTGGGGCCAACGTCCTGACTTTC; CDR3: CASRGLNSGANVLTF
J: TRBJ2-7; D: TRBD1; size: once; V: TRBV2; DNA: TGTGCCAGTACATCCGACAGGGGCAACTACGAGCAGTACTTC; CDR3: CASTSDRGNYEQYF
J: TRBJ2-7; D: TRBD1; size: few; V: TRBV5-5; DNA: TGTGCCAGCAGCCCTAACCATCCGGGACAGGGGGCCCACGAGCAGTACTTC; CDR3: CASSPNHPGQGAHEQYF